One sample yielded the 30 T cell receptor beta chains listed below, sequenced in a study of T cells in Graves' hyperthyroidism and ophthalmopathy. From RNA transcripts, TCR beta CDR3 regions were amplified. A set of HTBI primers served as the primers for a first-round RT-PCR of the TCR CDR3. A single record per CDR3 protein comes from TCRdb applying MiXCR to the multiplex PCR reads. The sample yields about 840,000 distinct CDR3 sequences, over 35% seen once. Sequenced: blood. The origin of the receptors is a man between 18 and 29 years old with Graves' hyperthyroidism.

This clonotype has ten or more counts. The rearrangement links TRBV7-9 to TRBJ1-2, with a tentative D call TRBD1 (6 bases). V dropped 7 bases and J dropped 8 bases, with 17 bases sitting between them. This CDR3 spans 13 amino acids. Germline lookup yields CDR1 SEHNR and CDR2 FQNEAQ (reference sequence). This CDR3 is CASTRRAGEGYTF. CDR3 coding DNA: TGTGCCAGCACCCGCCGGGCAGGGGAGGGCTACACCTTC.

The DNA for the CDR3 is TGTGCCAGTAGTATCGACAGGGGGCAGCAGCCCCAGCATTTT. Translating gives CASSIDRGQQPQHF. The chain has TRBV19 and TRBJ1-5, with 10 bases fitting TRBD1. The CDR3 length is 14 residues. Germline CDR1 reads LNHDA; CDR2 reads SQIVND (reference sequence). Trimming took 3 bases from V and 7 from J; bases not matched to a gene: 3.

The table lists this clonotype with a few counts. This chain links TRBV19 with TRBJ2-7; 10 bases are a match to TRBD1. Trimming removed 7 bases from V and 4 bases from J; junction bases left unmatched: 10. Germline V gene sequence: CDR1 LNHDA, CDR2 SQIVND (reference sequence). The CDR3 loop spans 15 amino acids. DNA for the CDR3: TGTGCCAGTATGGGAGTGACAGGGGGCTCGTACGAGCAGTACTTC. Encoded protein: CASMGVTGGSYEQYF.

This clonotype occurred a few times. V and J are TRBV6-5 and TRBJ1-4; D gene uncertain. Trimming removed 5 bases from V and 10 bases from J, with 14 bases in between. Germline V gene data show CDR1 as MNHEY and CDR2 as SVGAGI. The CDR3 is 13 residues long. CDR3 sequence: CASSGDTIGKLFF. The CDR3 coding sequence is TGTGCCAGCAGTGGCGACACTATCGGAAAACTGTTTTTT.

In its sample, this clonotype was seen many times. This sequence joins TRBV7-2 and TRBJ2-5; no definite D call. Germline V CDR1 and CDR2: SGHTA, FQGNSA. CDR3 size: 13 residues. V was clipped by 3 bases and J by 5 bases, with 10 bases between them. The CDR3 DNA sequence: TGTGCCAGCAGCTTCGGAGTTCGGGAGACCCAGTACTTC. It specifies CASSFGVRETQYF.

The V and J genes are TRBV4-1 and TRBJ1-6, with D possibly TRBD1 on 5 matching bases. With 4 bases removed from V and 6 bases from J, the gap between germline ends came to 16 bases. CDR1 is MGHRA, CDR2 YSYEKL, per germline. This CDR3 is 16 amino acids long. CDR3 bases: TGCGCCAGCAGCCGCAAGCGTGGGGGTGGTAATTCACCCCTCCACTTT. Protein product: CASSRKRGGGNSPLHF.

At least ten counts were recorded for this clonotype. The gene calls are TRBV9 and TRBJ1-3, with TRBD1 matching over 8 bases. Per germline, CDR1 SGDLS and CDR2 YYNGEE. The junction had 11 bases not matched to a gene; V was cut back by 4 bases and J by 8 bases. The CDR3 runs to 15 residues. As DNA, the CDR3 is TGTGCCAGCAGCCCTCGGACAGGGTCGGCAGACACCATATATTTT. Translation: CASSPRTGSADTIYF.

This rearrangement joins TRBV5-1 to TRBJ2-5, with 10 bases matching TRBD2. The J call is doubtful: the DNA matches TRBJ2-7 better. In germline, CDR1 is SGHRS, CDR2 YFSETQ. This CDR3 contains 14 residues. As DNA, the CDR3 is TGCGCCAGCATGGAGGCTAGCGGGGGCTACGAGCAGTACTTC. Amino acid sequence: CASMEASGGYEQYF.

This clonotype has a count of ten or more. The V call is TRBV10-3, the J call TRBJ2-7; D remains ambiguous. The CDR3 contains 13 residues. Germline values: CDR1 ENHRY, CDR2 SYGVKD. The germline V and J ends were trimmed by 2 bases and 3 bases, with 8 bases remaining between them. CDR3 bases: TGTGCCATCAGTGAGGGCAGTCACTACGAGCAGTACTTC. Protein sequence: CAISEGSHYEQYF.

The CDR3 spells CASSEGWQQTYEQYF. The DNA for the CDR3 is TGTGCCAGCAGTGAAGGGTGGCAGCAAACCTACGAGCAGTACTTC. The V and J genes are TRBV6-6 and TRBJ2-7, with D unresolved. Trimming stripped 5 bases from V and 2 bases from J, with 16 bases between. Germline CDR1 reads MNHNY; CDR2 reads SVGAGI (reference sequence). The CDR3 totals 15 residues.

This clonotype was seen repeatedly, ten times or more. The chain has TRBV7-3 and TRBJ2-5; 9 bases align to TRBD2. With V trimmed by 5 bases and J by 5 bases, 9 bases remained unmatched. The CDR3 has 15 amino acids. Germline CDR1 and CDR2: SGHTA and FQGTGA. The CDR3: CASSPTAGGSETQYF. As DNA, the CDR3 is TGTGCCAGCAGCCCAACGGCGGGGGGGTCGGAGACCCAGTACTTC.

This clonotype was seen more than once but under ten times. This rearrangement joins TRBV19 to TRBJ1-4; D ambiguous. Trimming left V 5 bases short and J 2 bases short, with 9 bases between. The CDR3 has 14 residues. Germline V gene sequence: CDR1 LNHDA, CDR2 SQIVND (reference sequence). This chain's CDR3 is CASSSDGTNEKLFF. CDR3 bases: TGTGCCAGTAGTTCAGACGGGACTAATGAAAAACTGTTTTTT.

This clonotype showed up many times. The rearrangement links TRBV19 to TRBJ1-1, with TRBD1 as a possible D gene (5 bases). Trimming took off 2 bases at V and 5 bases at J, with 12 bases between the two ends. The CDR3 spans 14 residues. Germline V gene lookup returns CDR1 LNHDA and CDR2 SQIVND (reference sequence). The CDR3 is CASSISPGRTEAFF. CDR3 nucleotide sequence: TGTGCCAGTAGTATAAGTCCAGGGAGGACTGAAGCTTTCTTT.

This clonotype occurred once. The CDR3 nucleotides are TGTGCCAGCAGTTTCTCGGACAGAAACACTGAAGCTTTCTTT. Its translation: CASSFSDRNTEAFF. The chain uses TRBV19 and TRBJ1-1, with D possibly TRBD1 on 6 matching bases. V was shortened by 9 bases and J by 2 bases, with 16 bases between the two germline ends. In germline, CDR1 is LNHDA, CDR2 SQIVND (reference sequence). This CDR3 is built from 14 residues.

J is TRBJ2-5 and V is TRBV25-1, with TRBD2 identical over 11 bases. With V trimmed by 4 bases and J by 4 bases, 8 bases remained unmatched. This CDR3 has 16 amino acids. Germline V lookup: CDR1 MGHDK, CDR2 SYGVNS. The CDR3 nucleotides read TGTGCCAGCAGTGGTAGCGGGAGGGCCGGTGGAGAGACCCAGTACTTC. This encodes CASSGSGRAGGETQYF.

The rearrangement joins TRBV10-2 to TRBJ2-5, with 9 nucleotides matching TRBD2. The CDR3 length is 17 residues. Per the germline V gene, CDR1 is WSHSY and CDR2 is SAAADI. V shed 4 bases, J shed 0 bases, and the junction held 9 bases outside the gene matches. CDR3 sequence: CASSALSEREDQETQYF. In nucleotides, the CDR3 is TGCGCCAGCAGTGCCCTTTCGGAGCGGGAGGACCAAGAGACCCAGTACTTC.

This clonotype has a single count. The V call is TRBV6-1, the J call TRBJ2-7; 9 positions agree with TRBD1. Germline lookup yields CDR1 MNHNS and CDR2 SASEGT. The CDR3 extends over 13 amino acids. The J segment lost 4 bases and the V segment lost 6 bases, leaving 4 bases of the junction unmatched. The DNA of the CDR3 is TGTGCCAGCAGAAGGACAGGGGAATACGAGCAGTACTTC. The encoded protein is CASRRTGEYEQYF.

This clonotype has only one observation. This chain uses TRBV20-1 with TRBJ1-1, with 9 bases that match TRBD1. The CDR3 runs 14 residues. Germline CDR1 reads DFQATT; CDR2 reads SNEGSKA (reference sequence). With 8 bases clipped from V and 7 bases from J, the junction kept 14 bases outside the gene matches. CDR3 nucleotide sequence: TGCAGTACCGGGACAGGGTCCCCGACGCGTGAAGCTTTCTTT. Translated: CSTGTGSPTREAFF.

Worth noting for this clonotype: With only one base between it and a far larger clone, this is likely a read error. This rearrangement joins TRBV12-3 or TRBV12-4 to TRBJ1-2; D remains unclear. The CDR3 covers 12 residues. V was shortened by 0 bases and J by 7 bases, with 6 bases between the two germline ends. The CDR3 is CASSLAEGGYTF. The CDR3 DNA reads TGTGCCAGCAGTTTAGCGGAGGGTGGCTACACCTTC.

Turning to this clonotype: Possible read error: a much larger clone is one base away. This CDR3 fails to terminate in the conserved phenylalanine or tryptophan, so it likely reflects a read error. The CDR3 coding sequence is TGTGCCAGCAGCTTGGTTAGCGGGGGAGGTGGAGAGACCCAGTACCTC. It codes for CASSLVSGGGGETQYL. V is TRBV5-6 and J is TRBJ2-5; 9 bases line up with TRBD2. J lost 4 bases, V lost 0 bases, and 7 bases had no gene match. The CDR3 covers 16 residues. Germline CDR1 is SGHDT and CDR2 is YYEEEE.

The chain employs TRBV10-2 and TRBJ1-1; TRBD1 matches at 7 bases. CDR3 length: 13 amino acids. V gave up 7 bases and J gave up 8 bases; unmatched junction bases: 10. Germline V gene lookup returns CDR1 WSHSY and CDR2 SAAADI. CDR3 sequence (DNA): TGCGCCAGCACTTGGACAGGATCGGTAGAAGCTTTCTTT. The encoded protein is CASTWTGSVEAFF.

As regards this clonotype: Just one base apart from a much larger clone, this may be a read error. The chain links TRBV29-1 to TRBJ2-5; 7 bases fit TRBD2. The trim removed 5 bases at V and 7 bases at J, leaving 1 base unmatched. The length of the CDR3 is 10 residues. CDR1 and CDR2 (germline): SQVTM, ANQGSEA. CDR3 amino acids: CSVWGGTQYF. CDR3 DNA: TGCAGCGTTTGGGGGGGGACCCAGTACTTC.

The rearrangement joins TRBV10-3 to TRBJ2-7, with D tentatively TRBD1 (6 bases). This CDR3 comprises 10 residues. Germline CDR1 and CDR2: ENHRY and SYGVKD. V lost 11 bases, J lost 6 bases, and 11 bases lay in between. The chain's CDR3 is CASQGREQYF. CDR3 coding DNA: TGTGCCTCTCAGGGGCGCGAGCAGTACTTC.

V and J are TRBV7-9 and TRBJ1-2; D not resolved. V was pared by 5 bases and J by 8 bases, with 12 bases between. This CDR3 region has 12 residues. CDR1 and CDR2 (germline): SEHNR, FQNEAQ (reference sequence). The chain's CDR3 is CASSRHGEGYTF. The CDR3 DNA sequence: TGTGCCAGCAGCCGGCACGGGGAGGGCTACACCTTC.

The chain couples TRBV5-1 to TRBJ2-5; 11 bases are a match to TRBD1. The germline gives CDR1 SGHRS, CDR2 YFSETQ. This CDR3 spans 16 amino acids. V lost 4 bases to trimming and J lost 1 base; unmatched junction nucleotides: 6. The CDR3 sequence is CASSRGTGGTQETQYF. The CDR3 DNA follows: TGCGCCAGCAGCAGGGGGACAGGGGGGACCCAAGAGACCCAGTACTTC.

The chain uses TRBV10-3 and TRBJ2-1; TRBD2 might be the D (6 bases). From germline, CDR1 is ENHRY and CDR2 SYGVKD. Trimming stripped 3 bases from V and 2 bases from J, with 14 bases between. This CDR3 comprises 16 residues. The CDR3 bases are TGTGCCATCAGTGACCCCGGGACTGTAACCTACAATGAGCAGTTCTTC. Protein product: CAISDPGTVTYNEQFF.

About this clonotype: The germline gene is not matched at one end of the junction; a read error may be the cause. J is TRBJ1-4 and V is TRBV5-6; possible D gene TRBD1, 6 bases. Germline V gene sequence: CDR1 SGHDT, CDR2 YYEEEE. The CDR3 is 15 amino acids. CDR3 coding DNA: TGTGCCAGCAGCTCACCCGGGACATCGAATGAAAAACTGGTTTTT. Residues: CASSSPGTSNEKLVF. Variable domain in full (rest from reference TRBV5-6 and TRBJ1-4): DAGVTQSPTHLIKTRGQQVTLRCSPKSGHDTVSWYQQALGQGPQFIFQYYEEEERQRGNFPDRFSGHQFPNYSSELNVNALLLGDSALYLCASSSPGTSNEKLVFGSGTQLSVL.

This clonotype was seen many times. The chain joins TRBV10-3 to TRBJ2-7; D might be TRBD1 (6 bases). Germline loops: CDR1 ENHRY, CDR2 SYGVKD. The ends were cut back, 0 bases at V and 5 bases at J, with 11 bases in the middle. The CDR3 runs 14 residues. The CDR3 DNA reads as TGTGCCATCAGTGAGTCACAGGGTGAAGACGAGCAGTACTTC. Translated, it gives CAISESQGEDEQYF.

V usage is TRBV19 and J usage is TRBJ2-6, with D hard to call. Germline V gene data show CDR1 as LNHDA and CDR2 as SQIVND (reference sequence). Trimming removed 7 bases at V and 2 bases at J, with 15 bases between. The CDR3 runs 16 residues. CDR3 residues: CASNDGAATGANVLTF. DNA of the CDR3: TGTGCCAGTAACGACGGCGCGGCGACTGGGGCCAACGTCCTGACTTTC. Supplemented by reference TRBV19 and TRBJ2-6, the full variable domain reads DGGITQSPKYLFRKEGQNVTLSCEQNLNHDAMYWYRQDPGQGLRLIYYSQIVNDFQKGDIAEGYSVSREKKESFPLTVTSAQKNPTAFYLCASNDGAATGANVLTFGAGSRLTVL.

The CDR3 DNA follows: TGTGCCAGCTCGACAGATGGGAACACCGGGGAGCTGTTTTTT. As protein: CASSTDGNTGELFF. This chain uses TRBV2 with TRBJ2-2; maybe TRBD1 (5 bases). Trimming stripped 8 bases from V and 1 base from J, with 11 bases between. Germline V lookup: CDR1 SNHLY, CDR2 FYNNEI. This CDR3 has 14 amino acids.